A single TCR beta chain is shown here with its context. The entry originates in a study of blood T cell repertoires in COVID-19. Across the study: Sites across the United States, Italy and Spain contributed samples from acute and convalescent COVID-19. PBMCs, B-cell-depleted T cells, or T cells were the source of the cDNA or gDNA that made up the material.

Enrollees, about 18 to 100 years old, lived in 24 US areas. TCRdb keeps only in-frame clones here, not all; method: immunoSEQ multiplex PCR. The table includes 200,000 to 250,000 clones, approximately 84% detected once. This receptor was taken from a man aged 40-49 years who had recovered from COVID-19. The sample taken for sequencing was PBMCs or T cells enriched from blood (not recorded which).

The CDR3 nucleotides are TGTGCCATCAGTGAGCTGGGACTTACGAACACCGGGGAGCTGTTTTTT. Translated, it gives CAISELGLTNTGELFF. This chain uses TRBV10-3 with TRBJ2-2; D possibly corresponds to TRBD2 (6 bases). The CDR3 is 16 residues long. Per the germline V gene, CDR1 is ENHRY and CDR2 is SYGVKD. Trimming pared 2 bases from V and 0 bases from J, leaving 10 bases between.